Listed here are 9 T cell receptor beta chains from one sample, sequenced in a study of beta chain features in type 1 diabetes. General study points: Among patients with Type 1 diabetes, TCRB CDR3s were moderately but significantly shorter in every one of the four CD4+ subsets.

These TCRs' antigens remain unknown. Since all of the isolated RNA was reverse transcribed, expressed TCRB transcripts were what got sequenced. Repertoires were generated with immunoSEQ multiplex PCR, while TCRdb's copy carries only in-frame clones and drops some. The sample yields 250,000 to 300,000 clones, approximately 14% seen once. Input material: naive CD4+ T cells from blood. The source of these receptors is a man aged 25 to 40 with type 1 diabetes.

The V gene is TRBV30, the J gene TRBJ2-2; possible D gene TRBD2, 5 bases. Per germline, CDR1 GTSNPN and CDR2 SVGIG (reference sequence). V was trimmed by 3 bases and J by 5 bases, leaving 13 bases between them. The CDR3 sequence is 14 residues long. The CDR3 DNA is TGTGCCTGGAGCCCGGGATTTTCGACCGGGGAGCTGTTTTTT. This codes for CAWSPGFSTGELFF.

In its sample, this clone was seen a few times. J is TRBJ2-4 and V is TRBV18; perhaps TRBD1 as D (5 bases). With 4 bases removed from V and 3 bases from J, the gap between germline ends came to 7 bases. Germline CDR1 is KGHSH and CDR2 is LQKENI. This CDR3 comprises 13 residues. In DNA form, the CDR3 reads TGTGCCAGCTCACTAGGGGACAAAAACATTCAGTACTTC. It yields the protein CASSLGDKNIQYF.

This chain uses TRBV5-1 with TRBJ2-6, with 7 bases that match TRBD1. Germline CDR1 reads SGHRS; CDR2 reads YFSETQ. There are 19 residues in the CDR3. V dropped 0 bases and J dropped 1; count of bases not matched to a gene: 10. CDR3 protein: CASSLAKGATGSGANVLTF. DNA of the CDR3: TGCGCCAGCAGCTTGGCCAAGGGGGCGACGGGATCTGGGGCCAACGTCCTGACTTTC.

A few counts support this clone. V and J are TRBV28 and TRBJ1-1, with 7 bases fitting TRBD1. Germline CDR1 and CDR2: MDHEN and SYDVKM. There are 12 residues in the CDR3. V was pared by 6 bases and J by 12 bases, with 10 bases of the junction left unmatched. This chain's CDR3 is CASSSPGQKPFF. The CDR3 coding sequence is TGTGCCAGCAGCTCTCCGGGACAGAAGCCTTTCTTT.

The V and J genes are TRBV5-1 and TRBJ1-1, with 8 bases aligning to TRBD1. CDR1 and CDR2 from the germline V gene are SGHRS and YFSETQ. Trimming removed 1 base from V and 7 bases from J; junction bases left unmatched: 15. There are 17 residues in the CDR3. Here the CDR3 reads CASSLSIDRGRNDEAFF. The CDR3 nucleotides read TGCGCCAGCAGCTTGTCCATCGACAGGGGACGTAACGATGAAGCTTTCTTT.

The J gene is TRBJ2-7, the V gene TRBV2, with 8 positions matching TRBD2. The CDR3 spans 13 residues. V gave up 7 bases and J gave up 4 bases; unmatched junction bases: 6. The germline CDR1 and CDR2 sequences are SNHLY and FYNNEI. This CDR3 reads CASTGLGSYEQYF. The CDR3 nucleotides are TGTGCCAGCACGGGACTAGGATCGTACGAGCAGTACTTC. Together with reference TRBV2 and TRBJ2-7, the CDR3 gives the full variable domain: EPEVTQTPSHQVTQMGQEVILRCVPISNHLYFYWYRQILGQKVEFLVSFYNNEISEKSEIFDDQFSVERPDGSNFTLKIRSTKLEDSAMYFCASTGLGSYEQYFGPGTRLTVT.

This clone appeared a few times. CDR3 in DNA: TGCGCCAGCAACGGGAATACTAACTATGGCTACACCTTC. This sequence encodes CASNGNTNYGYTF. The chain recombines TRBV5-1 with TRBJ1-2; D not resolved. The germline CDR1 and CDR2 sequences are SGHRS and YFSETQ. This CDR3 is 13 amino acids long. The ends were cut back, 6 bases at V and 0 bases at J, with 9 bases in the middle.

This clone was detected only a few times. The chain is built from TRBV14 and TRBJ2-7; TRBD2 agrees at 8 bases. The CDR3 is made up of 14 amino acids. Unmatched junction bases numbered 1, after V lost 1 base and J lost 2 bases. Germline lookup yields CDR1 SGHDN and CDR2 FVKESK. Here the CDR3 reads CASSQGRGAYEQYF. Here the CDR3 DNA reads TGTGCCAGCAGCCAAGGGCGGGGGGCCTACGAGCAGTACTTC. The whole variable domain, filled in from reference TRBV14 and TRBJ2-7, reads EAGVTQFPSHSVIEKGQTVTLRCDPISGHDNLYWYRRVMGKEIKFLLHFVKESKQDESGMPNNRFLAERTGGTYSTLKVQPAELEDSGVYFCASSQGRGAYEQYFGPGTRLTVT.

CDR3 residues: CSSARGPKGNEQFF. In DNA, the CDR3 is TGCAGCTCAGCCAGGGGACCTAAGGGAAATGAGCAGTTCTTC. The chain uses TRBV29-1 and TRBJ2-1, with D tentatively TRBD1 (6 bases). This CDR3 is 14 amino acids long. In germline, CDR1 is SQVTM, CDR2 ANQGSEA. With 8 bases removed from V and 7 bases from J, the gap between germline ends came to 21 bases.